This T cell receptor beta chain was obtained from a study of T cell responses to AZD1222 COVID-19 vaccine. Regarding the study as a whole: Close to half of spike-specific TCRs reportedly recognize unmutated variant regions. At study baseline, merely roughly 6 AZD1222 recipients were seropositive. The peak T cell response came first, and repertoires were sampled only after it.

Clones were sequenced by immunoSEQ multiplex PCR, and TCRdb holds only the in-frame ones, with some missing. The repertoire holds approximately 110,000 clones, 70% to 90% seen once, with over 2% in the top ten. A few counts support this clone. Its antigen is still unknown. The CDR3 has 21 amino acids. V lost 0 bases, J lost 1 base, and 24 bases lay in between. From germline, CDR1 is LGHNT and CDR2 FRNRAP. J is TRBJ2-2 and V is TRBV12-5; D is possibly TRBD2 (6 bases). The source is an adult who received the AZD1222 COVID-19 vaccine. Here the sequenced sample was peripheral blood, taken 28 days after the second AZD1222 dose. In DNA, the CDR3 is TGTGCTAGTGGTTTGGTACGAGCTAGCGTCAGACCGGAACAGAACACCGGGGAGCTGTTTTTT. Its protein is CASGLVRASVRPEQNTGELFF. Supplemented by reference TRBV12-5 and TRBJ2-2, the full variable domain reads DARVTQTPRHKVTEMGQEVTMRCQPILGHNTVFWYRQTMMQGLELLAYFRNRAPLDDSGMPKDRFSAEMPDATLATLKIQPSEPRDSAVYFCASGLVRASVRPEQNTGELFFGEGSRLTVL.